Each of the 3 T cell receptor beta chains below was sequenced from the same sample in a study of blood T cells in healthy people across ages. A second PCR, run for about 6 to 11 cycles, used a sample-barcoded 5' primer plus a J-beta primer mix. A single record per CDR3 protein comes from TCRdb applying MiXCR to the 5' RACE reads. Here the sample spans hundreds of thousands of distinct CDR3 sequences, around two thirds being singletons. Sequencing input: blood. The receptors originated from a man aged 25-45 years in good health.

The genes are TRBV6-5 and TRBJ1-5; weak D call: TRBD1 (5 bases). V gave up 0 bases and J gave up 1 base, with 7 bases separating them. The CDR3 runs 15 residues. Looked up from germline, CDR1 is MNHEY and CDR2 is SVGAGI. CDR3 region: CASSYSRASNQPQHF. The CDR3 bases are TGTGCCAGCAGTTACTCCAGGGCGAGCAATCAGCCCCAGCATTTT.

This chain links TRBV10-3 with TRBJ2-1; 9 bases fit TRBD2. V lost 3 bases, J lost 4 bases, and 4 bases stayed unmatched. The CDR3 sequence is 15 residues long. Germline V gene sequence: CDR1 ENHRY, CDR2 SYGVKD. The CDR3 bases are TGTGCCATCAGTGACGGTAGCGGGGGTTACAATGAGCAGTTCTTC. This sequence encodes CAISDGSGGYNEQFF.

The chain carries TRBV2 and TRBJ2-7; 9 bases align to TRBD1. The CDR3 covers 18 residues. CDR1 is SNHLY, CDR2 FYNNEI, per germline. V was pared by 3 bases and J by 0 bases, with 12 bases of the junction left unmatched. CDR3 sequence reads: CASSESFGGTGPSYEQYF. CDR3 DNA: TGTGCCAGCAGTGAGTCTTTCGGTGGGACAGGGCCCTCCTACGAGCAGTACTTC.